This T cell receptor (beta chain) was retrieved from a study of T-cell reconstitution after alpha-beta-depleted transplantation in children. Germline-derived CDR1 and CDR2 are LGHNA and YSLEER. The length of the CDR3 is 17 residues. V shed 0 bases, J shed 1 base, and the junction held 6 bases outside the gene matches. As for this clonotype: Its antigen is undetermined.

Library preparation (for TCRbeta) was performed with unique molecular identifiers. TCRdb ran MiXCR on the PCR reads and lists one entry per CDR3 protein. Of about 510,000 distinct CDR3 sequences listed, roughly 11% are singletons. Findings and caveats of the study: The main origin of T-cell counts and diversity one year after transplant was newly produced T cells. Reportedly, only several hundred clones from non-depleted graft cells drove alpha-beta T-cell counts at about two months. After transplant, high TCRbeta diversity at day 60 in some patients arose from surviving recipient T cells and thymic progenitors.

The TCR sequence derives from a female patient aged 2-10 years who had a stem cell transplant for aplastic anemia, so the T cells may come from the graft donor. The rearrangement joins TRBV4-3 to TRBJ2-3, with 8 nucleotides matching TRBD2. The source was PBMCs, mostly from graft donor cells, collected 180 days after TCRalphabeta/CD19-depleted stem cell transplant. The CDR3 nucleotides read TGCGCCAGCAGCCAAGAAAGGGTTAGCGGGGGCACAGATACGCAGTATTTT. It encodes CASSQERVSGGTDTQYF.